This T cell receptor (beta chain) is drawn from a study of T cell repertoires in cytomegalovirus infection. Study information: Public TCR beta signatures indicated both CMV infection and matching HLA type. Regarding the study as a whole: Carriers of CMV plus the relevant HLA were identified by cumulative public TCR beta family frequency. The study found HLA-C-restricted CMV-specific TCR beta clonotypes dominating the ex vivo response.

This clonotype has only one observation. Its matching antigen is unknown. This CDR3 comprises 15 residues. Germline trimming cut 3 bases from V and 2 bases from J; bases unmatched to any gene: 7. Per germline, CDR1 DFQATT and CDR2 SNEGSKA (reference sequence). A single record per CDR3 protein comes from TCRdb applying MiXCR to the reads. The data show fewer than 550,000 distinct CDR3 sequences, under 40% seen once. The clonotype comes from a human donor in good health (CMV status not recorded). Some clones in this sample may be carry-over from other donors' samples. Specimen: PBMCs. The chain links TRBV20-1 to TRBJ1-5, with 7 bases lining up with TRBD1. The CDR3 spells CSARGTAEGNQPQHF. The CDR3 coding sequence is TGCAGTGCTAGGGGGACAGCGGAGGGCAATCAGCCCCAGCATTTT.